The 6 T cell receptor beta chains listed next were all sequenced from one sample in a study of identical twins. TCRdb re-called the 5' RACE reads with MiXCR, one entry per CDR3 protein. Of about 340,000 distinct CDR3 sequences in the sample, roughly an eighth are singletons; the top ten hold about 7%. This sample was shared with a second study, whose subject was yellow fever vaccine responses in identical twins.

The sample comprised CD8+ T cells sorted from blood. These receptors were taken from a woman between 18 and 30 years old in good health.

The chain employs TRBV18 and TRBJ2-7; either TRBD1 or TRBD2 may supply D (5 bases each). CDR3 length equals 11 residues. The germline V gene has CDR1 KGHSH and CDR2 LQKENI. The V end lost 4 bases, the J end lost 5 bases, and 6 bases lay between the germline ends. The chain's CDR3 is CASSQGHEQYV. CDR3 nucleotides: TGTGCCAGCTCACAGGGACACGAGCAGTACGTC.

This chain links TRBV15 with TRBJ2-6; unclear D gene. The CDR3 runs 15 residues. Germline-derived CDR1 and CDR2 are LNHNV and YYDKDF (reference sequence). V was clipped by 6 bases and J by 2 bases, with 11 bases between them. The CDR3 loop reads CATRADRPGANVLTF. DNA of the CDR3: TGTGCCACCAGGGCTGACCGACCTGGGGCCAACGTCCTGACTTTC.

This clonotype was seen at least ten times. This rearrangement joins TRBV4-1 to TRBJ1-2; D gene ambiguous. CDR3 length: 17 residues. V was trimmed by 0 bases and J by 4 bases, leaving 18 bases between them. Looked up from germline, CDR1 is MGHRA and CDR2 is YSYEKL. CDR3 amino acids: CASSQDLTSSLIYGYTF. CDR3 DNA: TGCGCCAGCAGCCAAGATCTAACTTCCAGTCTGATCTATGGCTACACCTTC.

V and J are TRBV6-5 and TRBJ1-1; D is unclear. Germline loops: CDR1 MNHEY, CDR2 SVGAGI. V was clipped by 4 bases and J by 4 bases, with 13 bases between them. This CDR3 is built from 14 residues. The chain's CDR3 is CASSSTWSPTEAFF. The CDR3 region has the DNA TGTGCCAGCAGTTCCACATGGTCCCCCACTGAAGCTTTCTTT.

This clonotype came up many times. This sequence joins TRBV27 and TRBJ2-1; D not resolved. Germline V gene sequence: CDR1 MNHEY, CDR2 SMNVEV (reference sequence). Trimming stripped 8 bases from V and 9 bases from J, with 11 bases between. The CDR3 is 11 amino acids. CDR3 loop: CASHGLGEQFF. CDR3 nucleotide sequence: TGTGCCAGCCATGGGTTGGGTGAGCAGTTCTTC.

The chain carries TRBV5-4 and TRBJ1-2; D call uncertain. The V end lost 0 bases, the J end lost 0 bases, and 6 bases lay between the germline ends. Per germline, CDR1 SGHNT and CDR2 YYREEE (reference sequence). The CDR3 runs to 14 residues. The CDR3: CASSLAGTNYGYTF. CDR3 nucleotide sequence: TGTGCCAGCAGCTTGGCTGGGACTAACTATGGCTACACCTTC.